The text below deals with one T cell receptor beta chain. The sample belongs to a study of cytomegalovirus exposure and HLA in healthy donors. CDR1 is MNHNY and CDR2 is SVGAGI in the germline V gene (reference sequence). This CDR3 spans 14 amino acids. V lost 6 bases and J 1 base, leaving 12 bases between the germline ends. PCR employed 60 Vbeta and 13 Jbeta primers. The assay was immunoSEQ multiplex PCR, and TCRdb's table has in-frame clones only and misses some. The data contain approximately 100,000 clones, 85% of them seen just once; the ten biggest clones take up nearly 7.5%. This TCR was sampled from a man between 40 and 49 years old in good health and CMV-seropositive. The chain recombines TRBV6-6 with TRBJ1-1; D perhaps matches TRBD1 (6 bases). Input material: PBMCs. CDR3 region: CASSPQTGNTEAFF. The CDR3 DNA sequence: TGTGCCAGCAGCCCTCAGACAGGGAACACTGAAGCTTTCTTT.